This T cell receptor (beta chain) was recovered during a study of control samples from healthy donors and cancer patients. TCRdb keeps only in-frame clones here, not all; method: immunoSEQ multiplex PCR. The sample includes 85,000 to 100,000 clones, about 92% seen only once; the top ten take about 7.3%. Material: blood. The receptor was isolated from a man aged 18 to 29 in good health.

CDR3 loop: CASTSRGNNEQFF. In nucleotides, the CDR3 is TGTGCCAGCACTTCTCGGGGCAACAATGAGCAGTTCTTC. The rearrangement uses TRBV11-2 and TRBJ2-1; D might be TRBD1 or TRBD2, each matching 5 bases. This CDR3 region has 13 residues. V was trimmed by 7 bases and J by 5 bases, leaving 12 bases between them. Germline CDR1 is SGHAT and CDR2 is FQNNGV.